The 20 T cell receptor beta chains below come from one sample, sequenced in a study of cytomegalovirus exposure and HLA in healthy donors. This PCR relied on a set of 60 Vbeta primers and 13 Jbeta primers. Sequenced by immunoSEQ multiplex PCR; TCRdb stores in-frame clones only, minus some. The table lists around 180,000 clones, about four fifths of them singletons. Input material: PBMCs. The receptors stem from a woman aged 45-60 years in good health and CMV-seronegative.

This chain connects TRBV14 to TRBJ2-3; 11 bases are shared with TRBD2. The CDR3 is 17 amino acids. Germline V gene lookup returns CDR1 SGHDN and CDR2 FVKESK. V was pared by 1 base and J by 0 bases, with 3 bases of the junction left unmatched. The CDR3 bases are TGTGCCAGCAGCCAAGGGAGACTAGCGGGGAGCACAGATACGCAGTATTTT. This codes for CASSQGRLAGSTDTQYF.

This clone was seen once. The chain uses TRBV19 and TRBJ2-2; 9 bases are shared with TRBD1. CDR1 is LNHDA and CDR2 is SQIVND in the germline V gene (reference sequence). The trim removed 3 bases at V and 6 bases at J, leaving 8 bases unmatched. The CDR3 is 16 amino acids. CDR3 sequence: CASSIDGTGKSGELFF. Written as DNA, the CDR3 is TGTGCCAGTAGTATCGATGGGACAGGGAAGTCCGGGGAGCTGTTTTTT.

The chain uses TRBV2 and TRBJ1-1, with D unresolved. V lost 1 base and J 6 bases, leaving 9 bases between the germline ends. The CDR3 contains 13 residues. CDR1 is SNHLY and CDR2 is FYNNEI in the germline V gene. CDR3 loop: CASSEGQRAEAFF. The CDR3 nucleotides are TGTGCCAGCAGTGAAGGGCAGCGGGCTGAAGCTTTCTTT.

This CDR3 is CASRGGSAGELFF. As DNA, the CDR3 is TGTGCCAGTAGGGGGGGGTCAGCCGGGGAGCTGTTTTTT. This sequence joins TRBV19 and TRBJ2-2, with 7 bases lining up with TRBD2. This CDR3 has 13 residues. J was trimmed by 6 bases and V by 6 bases; bases with no gene match: 4. Germline CDR1 LNHDA, CDR2 SQIVND (reference sequence).

The chain has TRBV10-3 and TRBJ2-1; possible D gene TRBD2, 6 bases. V lost 3 bases and J lost 9, with 15 bases in between. Germline CDR1 and CDR2: ENHRY and SYGVKD. The CDR3 consists of 14 residues. This chain's CDR3 is CAISDPRERSEQFF. In DNA, the CDR3 is TGTGCCATCAGTGATCCCCGGGAGAGGAGTGAGCAGTTCTTC.

The chain has TRBV12-5 and TRBJ2-3; TRBD2 is a possible D gene (6 bases). Trimming pared 1 base from V and 2 bases from J, leaving 10 bases between. CDR1 is LGHNT and CDR2 is FRNRAP in the germline V gene. The CDR3 loop spans 15 amino acids. CDR3 in amino acids: CASGLGGVFTDTQYF. The CDR3, as DNA: TGTGCTAGTGGTTTGGGCGGGGTCTTCACAGATACGCAGTATTTT.

The chain carries TRBV19 and TRBJ1-2; D is undetermined. Germline V lookup: CDR1 LNHDA, CDR2 SQIVND (reference sequence). The CDR3 is 14 residues long. V was clipped by 1 base and J by 5 bases, with 11 bases between them. In DNA form, the CDR3 reads TGTGCCAGTAGTATAGGCCGGACGGGGTATGGCTACACCTTC. Amino acid sequence: CASSIGRTGYGYTF.

The genes are TRBV5-1 and TRBJ2-1, with D perhaps matching TRBD1 (6 bases). The CDR3 consists of 14 residues. Per germline, CDR1 SGHRS and CDR2 YFSETQ. V lost 3 bases, J lost 9 bases, and 16 bases lay in between. CDR3 coding DNA: TGCGCCAGCAGCTCCGACTCAGGGGTGAGTGAGCAGTTCTTC. Protein sequence: CASSSDSGVSEQFF.

This clone was seen only a few times. This chain connects TRBV6-1 to TRBJ1-1, with D perhaps TRBD1 (5 bases). Trimming removed 10 bases at V and 4 bases at J, with 16 bases between. This CDR3 has 13 residues. Per the germline V gene, CDR1 is MNHNS and CDR2 is SASEGT. The CDR3 spells CATRQPSGTEAFF. The CDR3 region has the DNA TGTGCCACCCGACAGCCCTCGGGCACTGAAGCTTTCTTT.

There are a few counts of this clone. The CDR3 bases are TGCGCCAGCAGCCAAGATAGTAGGAGAAATGAGCAGTTCTTC. It codes for CASSQDSRRNEQFF. The J gene is TRBJ2-1, the V gene TRBV4-3; D gene uncertain. The germline CDR1 and CDR2 sequences are LGHNA and YSLEER. This CDR3 contains 14 residues. The V and J ends lost 0 bases and 7 bases respectively, with 10 bases between them.

CDR3 in amino acids: CASSPSGRGKNIQYF. In nucleotides, the CDR3 is TGTGCCAGCAGTCCTAGCGGGCGGGGCAAAAACATTCAGTACTTC. The rearrangement joins TRBV28 to TRBJ2-4; 8 bases fit TRBD2. V lost 5 bases and J lost 3; bases outside the gene matches: 6. This CDR3 is built from 15 residues. CDR1 and CDR2 (germline): MDHEN, SYDVKM.

The J gene is TRBJ1-5, the V gene TRBV7-8; TRBD1 matches at 7 bases. V trimming: 6 bases; J trimming: 2 bases; junction bases outside the gene matches: 7. Germline CDR1 reads SGHVS; CDR2 reads FQNEAQ. The CDR3 covers 15 residues. The CDR3 DNA reads as TGTGCCAGCAGACGCGACAGGGTGGGCAATCAGCCCCAGCATTTT. Residues: CASRRDRVGNQPQHF.

The J gene is TRBJ2-7, the V gene TRBV18, with D unclear. The CDR3 loop spans 13 amino acids. Trimming left V 3 bases short and J 0 bases short, with 6 bases between. The germline V gene encodes CDR1 KGHSH and CDR2 LQKENI. The CDR3 DNA reads TGTGCCAGCTCACCTTCGGTCTCCTACGAGCAGTACTTC. Its protein is CASSPSVSYEQYF.

J is TRBJ2-3 and V is TRBV6-1; possibly TRBD1 for D (6 bases). Germline CDR1 and CDR2: MNHNS and SASEGT. Trimming shortened V by 6 bases and J by 8 bases, and 18 bases separated the two germline ends. This CDR3 has 14 amino acids. The CDR3 reads CASSVDGTRGTQYF. The CDR3 nucleotides read TGTGCCAGCAGCGTAGACGGGACAAGGGGTACGCAGTATTTT.

The chain has TRBV27 and TRBJ2-7; perhaps TRBD2 as D (7 bases). V was trimmed by 3 bases and J by 6 bases, leaving 21 bases between them. The CDR3 extends over 16 amino acids. Germline CDR1 MNHEY, CDR2 SMNVEV (reference sequence). The CDR3: CASSLVSRGPLFEQYF. The DNA of the CDR3 is TGTGCCAGCAGTTTGGTTTCGCGGGGGCCGCTGTTCGAGCAGTACTTC.

This clone was detected a few times. In nucleotides, the CDR3 is TGTGCCAGCAGCAACGGACAGGGAGGAGATGGCTACACCTTC. It codes for CASSNGQGGDGYTF. The gene calls are TRBV9 and TRBJ1-2; TRBD1 matches 8 bases. From germline, CDR1 is SGDLS and CDR2 YYNGEE. The trim removed 4 bases at V and 6 bases at J, leaving 8 bases unmatched. This CDR3 region has 14 residues.

V gene TRBV19 combines with J gene TRBJ1-5, with 8 bases matching TRBD1. Germline-derived CDR1 and CDR2 are LNHDA and SQIVND (reference sequence). V gave up 8 bases and J gave up 6 bases; unmatched junction bases: 27. The CDR3 sequence is 20 residues long. The CDR3 DNA is TGTGCCAGTGCCGGACCCACCCGATCCTCGAGCAGGGGGCAAGGTCAGCCCCAGCATTTT. This encodes CASAGPTRSSSRGQGQPQHF.

The rearrangement links TRBV10-3 to TRBJ2-5; 12 nucleotides line up with TRBD1. This CDR3 has 15 residues. V was clipped by 8 bases and J by 5 bases; unmatched bases: 9. The germline V gene encodes CDR1 ENHRY and CDR2 SYGVKD. The CDR3, as DNA: TGTGCCATCGGTCAGGGACAGGGGGCGGGGGAGACCCAGTACTTC. This codes for CAIGQGQGAGETQYF.

The chain carries TRBV25-1 and TRBJ2-1, with D perhaps TRBD2 (6 bases). V lost 6 bases to trimming and J lost 0 bases, with 12 bases between them. The CDR3 is made up of 15 amino acids. The germline CDR1 and CDR2 sequences are MGHDK and SYGVNS. In nucleotides, the CDR3 is TGTGCCAGCAGACTGGAGGGGCGCTCCTACAATGAGCAGTTCTTC. Its protein is CASRLEGRSYNEQFF.

The chain employs TRBV27 and TRBJ2-1; TRBD2 aligns across 8 bases. CDR3 length equals 13 residues. From germline, CDR1 is MNHEY and CDR2 SMNVEV (reference sequence). V was pared by 6 bases and J by 16 bases, with 14 bases of the junction left unmatched. In DNA form, the CDR3 reads TGTGCCAGCAGCCCGAAAACCGGGACTAGTCGATTCTTC. This translates into CASSPKTGTSRFF.